The present entry profiles one T cell receptor (beta chain) with its context. The sample originates from a study of cytomegalovirus exposure and HLA in healthy donors. Libraries were prepared by immunoSEQ multiplex PCR; TCRdb keeps only in-frame clonotypes and omits some of them. The sample carries 55,000 to 65,000 clones, roughly 92% recorded once. This TCR was recovered from a man aged 18 to 30 in good health and CMV-seronegative. Sequenced sample: PBMCs.

DNA of the CDR3: TGTGCCAGTAGTATTATCGGGAGTGGCGGGACCCAGTACTTC. The encoded protein is CASSIIGSGGTQYF. The J gene is TRBJ2-5, the V gene TRBV19, with D possibly being TRBD2 (6 bases). The CDR3 is 14 residues long. Trimming cost V 3 bases and J 7 bases, with 15 bases left between them. CDR1 is LNHDA and CDR2 is SQIVND in the germline V gene (reference sequence).